This note documents a single T cell receptor (beta chain) sequence. Its antigen remains unknown. This specimen belongs to a study of T cell responses to AZD1222 COVID-19 vaccine. Repertoires were generated with immunoSEQ multiplex PCR, while TCRdb's copy carries only in-frame clones and drops some. Of tens of thousands of clones in the sample, 80% to 95% were seen once. General study results and limits: Researchers took repertoire samples only after the peak T cell response had come. Nearly half of spike-specific TCRs reportedly target unmutated variant regions. Two doses of AZD1222 preceded a rise in Spike-specific TCR breadth and depth. Donors were largely white British and mainly female; clonal diversity was possibly underestimated.

CDR1 and CDR2 from the germline V gene are MNHEY and SVGAGI. V lost 0 bases, J lost 0 bases, and 9 bases lay in between. The CDR3 extends over 16 amino acids. The sequencing used peripheral blood, collected 28 days after the second AZD1222 dose. This chain connects TRBV6-5 to TRBJ1-5; D is uncertain. This TCR derives from an adult who received the AZD1222 COVID-19 vaccine. CDR3 protein: CASSYSRLDSNQPQHF. CDR3 sequence (DNA): TGTGCCAGCAGTTACTCGAGGTTAGATAGCAATCAGCCCCAGCATTTT.